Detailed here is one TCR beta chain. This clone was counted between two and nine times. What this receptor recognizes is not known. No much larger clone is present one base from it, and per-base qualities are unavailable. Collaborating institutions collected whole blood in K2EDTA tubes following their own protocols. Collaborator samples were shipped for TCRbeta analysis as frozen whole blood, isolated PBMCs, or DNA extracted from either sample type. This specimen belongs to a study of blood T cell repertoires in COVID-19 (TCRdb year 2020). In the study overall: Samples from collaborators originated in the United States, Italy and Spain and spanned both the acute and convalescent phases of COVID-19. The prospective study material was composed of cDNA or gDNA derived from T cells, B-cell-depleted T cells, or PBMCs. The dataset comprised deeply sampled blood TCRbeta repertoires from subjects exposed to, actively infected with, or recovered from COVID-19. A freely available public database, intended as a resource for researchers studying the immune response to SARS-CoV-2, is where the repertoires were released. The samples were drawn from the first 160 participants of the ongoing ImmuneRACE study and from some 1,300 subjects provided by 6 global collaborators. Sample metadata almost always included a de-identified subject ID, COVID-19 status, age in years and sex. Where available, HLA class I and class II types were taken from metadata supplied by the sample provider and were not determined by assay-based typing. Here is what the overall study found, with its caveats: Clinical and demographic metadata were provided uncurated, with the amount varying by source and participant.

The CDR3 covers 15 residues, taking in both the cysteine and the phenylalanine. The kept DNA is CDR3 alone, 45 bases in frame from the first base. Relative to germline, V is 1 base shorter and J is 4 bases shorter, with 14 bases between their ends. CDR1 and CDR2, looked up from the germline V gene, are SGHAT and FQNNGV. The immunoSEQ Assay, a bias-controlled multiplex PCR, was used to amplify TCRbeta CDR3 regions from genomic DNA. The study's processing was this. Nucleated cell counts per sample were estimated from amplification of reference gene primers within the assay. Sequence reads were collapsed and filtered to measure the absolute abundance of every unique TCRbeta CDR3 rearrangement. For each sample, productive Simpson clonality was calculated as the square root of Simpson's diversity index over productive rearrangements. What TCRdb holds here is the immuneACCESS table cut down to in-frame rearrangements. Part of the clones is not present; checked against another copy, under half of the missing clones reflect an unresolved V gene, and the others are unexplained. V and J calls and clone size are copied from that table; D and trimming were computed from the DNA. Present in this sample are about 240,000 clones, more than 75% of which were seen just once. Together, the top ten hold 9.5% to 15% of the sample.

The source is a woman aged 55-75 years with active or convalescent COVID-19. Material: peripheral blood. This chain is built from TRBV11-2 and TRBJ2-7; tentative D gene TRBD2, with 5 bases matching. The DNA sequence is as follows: TGTGCCAGCAGCTTAGGTTTCGGGGTCCATTACGAGCAGTACTTC. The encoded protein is CASSLGFGVHYEQYF.